These T cell receptor beta chains were read from a single sample in a study of early T cells in non-severe SARS-CoV-2 infection. TCRdb called the 5' RACE reads again in MiXCR, with one record for every CDR3 protein. The repertoire has some 80,000 distinct CDR3 sequences, roughly 12% of them found once; the top ten carry roughly a sixth. The material was whole blood, obtained at baseline. The receptors come from an adult who was a healthcare worker with PCR-confirmed SARS-CoV-2 infection or an uninfected control (not recorded which). The donor label of this sample is uncertain. The CDR3 runs from the conserved cysteine through the conserved F or W. Fields, in order: V gene, clone size, CDR3 length, J gene, D gene, CDR3 protein, CDR3 DNA. A D gene is named only where the DNA matches it firmly. Clone size, where shown, is once, few, many, or a class for clones that have expanded.

TRBV7-2	.	15	TRBJ2-3	.	CASSLPAGGTDTQYF	TGTGCCAGCAGCTTACCGGCGGGCGGCACAGATACGCAGTATTTT
TRBV3-1	.	14	TRBJ2-7	TRBD1	CASSRPGGYYEQYF	TGTGCCAGCAGCCGGCCAGGGGGATACTACGAGCAGTACTTC
TRBV7-8	.	15	TRBJ2-7	.	CASSLAGRGNYEQYF	TGTGCCAGCAGCTTAGCAGGCAGGGGAAACTACGAGCAGTACTTC
TRBV19	.	13	TRBJ2-1	TRBD2	CASRRGLANEQFF	TGTGCCAGTAGAAGGGGACTAGCCAATGAGCAGTTCTTC
TRBV7-8	few	13	TRBJ2-5	.	CASSLALYETQYF	TGTGCCAGCAGCTTAGCGTTATACGAGACCCAGTACTTC
TRBV20-1	many	14	TRBJ1-5	TRBD1	CSATRGHSNQPQHF	TGCAGTGCTACCAGGGGGCACAGCAATCAGCCCCAGCATTTT
TRBV2	many	14	TRBJ1-5	.	CASRDGVSHQPQHF	TGTGCCAGCAGAGATGGGGTATCCCATCAGCCCCAGCATTTT
TRBV4-1	many	16	TRBJ2-2	.	CASSQVSSRLTGELFF	TGCGCCAGCAGCCAAGTGTCGTCTCGACTTACCGGGGAGCTGTTTTTT
TRBV5-1	few	15	TRBJ2-5	.	CASSLARLVQETQYF	TGCGCCAGCAGCTTGGCGAGACTAGTCCAAGAGACCCAGTACTTC
TRBV21-1	.	12	TRBJ2-5	.	CASSKVERTQYF	TGTGCCAGCAGCAAAGTCGAGCGGACCCAGTACTTC
TRBV7-2	.	15	TRBJ1-1	.	CASSSISTVNTEAFF	TGTGCCAGCAGCTCAATTTCGACGGTGAACACTGAAGCTTTCTTT
TRBV5-1	.	12	TRBJ1-1	.	CASSLAGVGAFF	TGCGCCAGCAGCTTGGCCGGGGTCGGGGCTTTCTTT
TRBV20-1	.	15	TRBJ2-3	.	CSARDRVTSTDTQYF	TGCAGTGCTAGAGATCGGGTAACTAGCACAGATACGCAGTATTTT
TRBV20-1	many	11	TRBJ1-1	.	CSARDTTEAFF	TGCAGTGCTAGAGATACAACTGAAGCTTTCTTT
TRBV2	.	16	TRBJ1-1	.	CASSGAEATMNTEAFF	TGTGCCAGCAGTGGGGCGGAGGCGACTATGAACACTGAAGCTTTCTTT
TRBV7-2	.	13	TRBJ2-5	.	CASSVRRKETQYF	TGTGCCAGCAGCGTCCGAAGGAAAGAGACCCAGTACTTC
TRBV3-1	few	17	TRBJ1-6	TRBD1	CASSQERSGQGRSPLHF	TGTGCCAGCAGCCAAGAGCGGTCAGGACAGGGAAGATCACCCCTCCACTTT
TRBV10-1	few	13	TRBJ1-1	TRBD1	CASSEWQGAEAFF	TGCGCCAGCAGTGAGTGGCAGGGGGCTGAAGCTTTCTTT
TRBV6-5	many	14	TRBJ2-5	.	CASSWTSSKETQYF	TGTGCCAGCAGTTGGACATCCAGTAAAGAGACCCAGTACTTC
TRBV11-3	.	16	TRBJ2-7	TRBD1	CASSRWDSRITYEQYF	TGTGCCAGCAGCCGATGGGACAGCCGCATTACCTACGAGCAGTACTTC